This TCR beta chain was retrieved from a study of monozygotic twins with cystic fibrosis (dated by TCRdb to the early 2020s). Some background on the complete study: Barcoded libraries were prepared from about 3 micrograms of fragmented DNA with roughly 16 PCR cycles. TCR beta repertoires were compared within and between 16 monozygotic twin pairs with cystic fibrosis so that genetic influence on V and J gene usage could be assessed. The cohort included ten female and six male twin pairs, mostly children and adolescents, aged about 2.0 to 40 years with a median of 9.1 years. On the day of blood sampling, twins were ranked among under 1,100 cohort participants for weight-for-height and for FEVPerc (FEV1 disease centile). Data for three of the twin pairs had already been reported earlier in a different context. Broader findings and caveats from the paper: V gene usage was most similar to the co-twin for 13 of 16 pairs, and J usage for 8 of 16 pairs, suggesting genetic constraints. Simpson clonality was generally low (median approximately 0.0097), which suggests a naive-dominated repertoire, and clonality was higher in the most severely affected patients. Only a small cohort was studied, and no association of shared CDR3 numbers with age, concordance or disease severity was found. Significantly higher nucleotide-identical clonotype sharing was observed within monozygotic CF twin pairs than between unrelated CF individuals (P = 0.000026, Mann-Whitney).

On this clone itself: The specificity of this receptor is unknown. No base qualities exist here, and no much larger clone lies one base off it.

The twin pairs came from the European Cystic Fibrosis Twin and Sibling Study Cohort, a cohort that recruited patients from 150 to 200 CF clinics across 14 European countries. Zygosity and CFTR genotype were verified in-house, and zygosity was tested by multiplex PCR of nine short tandem repeat loci. Peripheral blood was sampled from each twin, with clinical parameters recorded on the day of blood sampling. Phenol/chloroform extraction was used to isolate genomic DNA from peripheral blood cells, and the DNA was then kept in TE buffer at 4 degrees C. Following the manufacturer's instructions, TCR beta CDR3 regions were amplified by multiplex PCR with the immunoSEQ immune profiling system. Sequencing was performed on an Illumina NextSeq system. The published analysis was carried out like this. Sequence data were processed on the immunoSEQ Analyzer platform, and clonality was computed as the square root of Simpson's index of productive rearrangements. Similarity in V and J usage was measured by Jensen-Shannon distance, and OLGA was used to compute CDR3 generation probabilities. Shared CDR3 sequences were searched against the immuneACCESS database (August 2020) and VDJdb (December 2020). Imported from immuneACCESS, the table was reduced by TCRdb to in-frame sequences with V and J called. These copies leave out some clones; in studies compared against another copy, an unresolved V gene accounts for under half, and the cause of the remainder is not known. That table is the source of V, J and clone size, and D and trimming were worked out from the DNA. Counted in this sample were about 26,000 clones; roughly 96% of them appeared once. The biggest ten clones account for approximately 2.8% of the sample.

The V end gives up 5 bases and the J end 7 bases, leaving 5 bases in the junction not matched to a gene. Per the germline V gene, SGHTA is the CDR1 and FQGNSA is the CDR2. The CDR3 runs 14 amino acids, cysteine and phenylalanine included. CDR3 DNA is the only sequence kept; it has 42 bases, read in frame from the first base. Sequences were obtained from blood. The receptor was derived from a girl aged 2 to 10 with cystic fibrosis. The chain was built from TRBV7-2 and TRBJ1-5, with 10 central nucleotides matching TRBD1. The base sequence is TGTGCCAGCAGCCCTAGGACAGGGGGACAGCCCCAGCATTTT. The translation is CASSPRTGGQPQHF.